This T cell receptor beta chain comes out of a study of T cell changes during pregnancy in multiple sclerosis. In this sample, this clone turned up a few times. The CDR3 totals 17 residues. The germline V gene encodes CDR1 KGHSH and CDR2 LQKENI. The V segment lost 1 base and the J segment 4 bases; nucleotides outside the gene matches: 11. Sequencing was performed with immunoSEQ multiplex PCR; in TCRdb, only in-frame clones are kept and a portion is missing. The data contain tens of thousands of clones, approximately 92% of them singletons. The clonotype comes from a female donor in good health, enrolled as a control in a pregnancy study. J is TRBJ1-1 and V is TRBV18, with 8 bases matching TRBD1. Material: CD4+ T cells from peripheral blood mononuclear cells, obtained in the second trimester of pregnancy. The CDR3 sequence is CASSPRARQGLGTEAFF. As DNA, the CDR3 is TGTGCCAGCTCACCACGGGCGAGACAGGGGTTGGGCACTGAAGCTTTCTTT.